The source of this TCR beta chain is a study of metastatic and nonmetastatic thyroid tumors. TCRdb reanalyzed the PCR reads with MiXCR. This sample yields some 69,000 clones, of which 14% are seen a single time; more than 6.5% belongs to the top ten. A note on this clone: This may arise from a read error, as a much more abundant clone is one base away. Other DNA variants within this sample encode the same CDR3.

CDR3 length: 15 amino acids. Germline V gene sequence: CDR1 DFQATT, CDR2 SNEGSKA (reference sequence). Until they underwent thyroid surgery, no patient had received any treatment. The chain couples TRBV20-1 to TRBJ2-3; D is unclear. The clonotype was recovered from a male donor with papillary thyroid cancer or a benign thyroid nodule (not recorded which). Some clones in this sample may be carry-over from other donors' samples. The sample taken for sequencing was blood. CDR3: CSARVRLERTDTQYF. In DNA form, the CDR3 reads TGCAGTGCTAGAGTTCGGTTAGAGCGCACAGATACACAGTATTTT.